This TCR beta chain was profiled in a study of metastatic and nonmetastatic thyroid tumors. The overall study: Comparative analysis of repertoires was undertaken across blood and tumor or nodule tissue obtained from malignant and benign thyroid patients. Study results and caveats: The reported finding was significantly higher TCR beta diversity in malignant thyroid tumors relative to benign nodules, in blood and tumor.

In regard to this clone: What it binds is unknown.

Patients underwent thyroid surgery, and none had received any treatment before it. CDR1 SGDLS and CDR2 YYNGEE come from the germline V gene. V lost 3 bases and J 4 bases, leaving 14 bases between the germline ends. CDR3 size: 15 residues. Original data processing: A papillary thyroid cancer distant-metastasis classifier was built from CDR3 differences across clinicopathological groups. With MiXCR, TCRdb called clones anew from the PCR reads. What appears here as the V and J calls and clone size reflects TCRdb's work, not the paper's. This table holds 9,000 to 13,000 clones, 26% found once. V is TRBV9 and J is TRBJ2-1; TRBD2 is a possible D gene (6 bases). The receptor was isolated from a female donor with papillary thyroid cancer or a benign thyroid nodule (not recorded which). Some clones in this sample may be carry-over from other donors' samples. Material for sequencing was tumor tissue. CDR3 residues: CASSADGSRYNEQFF. CDR3 DNA sequence: TGTGCCAGCAGCGCTGACGGGAGCCGGTACAATGAGCAGTTCTTC.